This is a list of T cell receptor beta chains from one sample in a study of STAT5B mutations in CD4+ large granular lymphocyte leukemia. The protocol was immunoSEQ multiplex PCR, while the TCRdb copy is restricted to in-frame clones and leaves out a portion. The top ten hold roughly 2% of the sample, which has over 25,000 clones, about 70% seen once. Specimen: CD4+ T cells from blood buffy coats. These receptors originate from a human donor in good health. The CDR3 runs from the conserved cysteine through the conserved F or W. Each record gives: J gene, clone size, V gene, D gene, CDR3 protein, CDR3 DNA. D genes are given only for firm matches. Expanded clones get a size class; other rows say once, few or many, or leave the size out.

J: TRBJ2-7
size: -
V: TRBV19
D: -
CDR3: CASSTSGFTGAEQYF
DNA: TGTGCCAGTAGTACCTCAGGGTTCACTGGGGCCGAGCAGTACTTC

J: TRBJ2-2
size: -
V: TRBV30
D: TRBD1
CDR3: CAWSVPRQGGPRPGELFF
DNA: TGTGCCTGGAGTGTACCGAGACAGGGGGGCCCACGGCCCGGGGAGCTGTTTTTT

J: TRBJ2-7
size: -
V: TRBV6-6
D: -
CDR3: CASTRPRGVVYEQYF
DNA: TGTGCCAGCACCCGGCCAAGAGGTGTTGTCTACGAGCAGTACTTC

J: TRBJ2-7
size: -
V: TRBV27
D: TRBD1
CDR3: CASSLRTGPYEQYF
DNA: TGTGCCAGCAGTTTAAGGACAGGGCCCTACGAGCAGTACTTC

J: TRBJ1-5
size: medium-sized
V: TRBV2
D: -
CDR3: CASSVYSNQPQHF
DNA: TGTGCCAGCAGCGTCTATAGCAATCAGCCCCAGCATTTT

J: TRBJ2-5
size: few
V: TRBV7-2
D: -
CDR3: CASSSHAPLVQETQYF
DNA: TGTGCCAGCAGCTCCCACGCCCCGTTGGTTCAAGAGACCCAGTACTTC

J: TRBJ1-5
size: -
V: TRBV2
D: TRBD1
CDR3: CASRRDSNQPQHF
DNA: TGTGCCAGCAGGCGGGACAGTAATCAGCCCCAGCATTTT

J: TRBJ2-5
size: -
V: TRBV6-6
D: -
CDR3: CASSYSASLAETQYF
DNA: TGTGCCAGCAGTTACTCCGCGTCGTTGGCAGAGACCCAGTACTTC

J: TRBJ2-4
size: -
V: TRBV7-2
D: TRBD2
CDR3: CASSFLRLAGAKNIQYF
DNA: TGTGCCAGCAGCTTTCTTCGACTAGCGGGGGCCAAAAACATTCAGTACTTC

J: TRBJ1-2
size: -
V: TRBV7-2
D: -
CDR3: CASSLVAGEGGYTF
DNA: TGTGCCAGCAGCTTAGTGGCGGGGGAGGGTGGCTACACCTTC

J: TRBJ2-7
size: once
V: TRBV19
D: TRBD2
CDR3: CASSKRGSYEQYF
DNA: TGTGCCAGTAGCAAGCGGGGCTCCTACGAGCAGTACTTC

J: TRBJ2-7
size: -
V: TRBV18
D: -
CDR3: CASSPTPPPYEQYF
DNA: TGTGCCAGCTCGCCGACCCCCCCGCCCTACGAGCAGTACTTC

J: TRBJ2-7
size: -
V: TRBV5-1
D: TRBD1
CDR3: CASSGRDRVYEQYF
DNA: TGCGCCAGCAGCGGCCGGGACAGGGTTTACGAGCAGTACTTC

J: TRBJ2-7
size: few
V: TRBV18
D: TRBD1
CDR3: CASSPPGTGDHEQYF
DNA: TGTGCCAGCTCACCACCGGGGACAGGGGACCACGAGCAGTACTTC

J: TRBJ1-5
size: -
V: TRBV27
D: TRBD1
CDR3: CASSPGQVSNQPQHF
DNA: TGTGCCAGCAGTCCCGGACAGGTTAGCAATCAGCCCCAGCATTTT

J: TRBJ2-1
size: few
V: TRBV4-1
D: -
CDR3: CASSQDRGGEQFF
DNA: TGCGCCAGCAGCCAAGATCGAGGGGGTGAGCAGTTCTTC

J: TRBJ1-2
size: -
V: TRBV6-1
D: -
CDR3: CASSDWPETDYGYTF
DNA: TGTGCCAGCAGTGATTGGCCGGAGACAGACTATGGCTACACCTTC

J: TRBJ1-2
size: -
V: TRBV30
D: TRBD1
CDR3: CAWTDRAPYGYTF
DNA: TGTGCCTGGACGGACAGGGCCCCTTATGGCTACACCTTC

J: TRBJ2-5
size: -
V: TRBV5-4
D: -
CDR3: CASSPQIQETQYF
DNA: TGTGCCAGCAGCCCACAGATTCAAGAGACCCAGTACTTC

J: TRBJ1-1
size: -
V: TRBV4-1
D: TRBD1
CDR3: CASSLGQGARTEAFF
DNA: TGCGCCAGCAGCCTGGGACAGGGGGCTAGAACTGAAGCTTTCTTT

J: TRBJ1-6
size: -
V: TRBV4-2
D: TRBD1
CDR3: CASSPGTGNSPLHF
DNA: TGTGCCAGCAGCCCCGGGACAGGAAATTCACCCCTCCACTTT

J: TRBJ1-2
size: -
V: TRBV7-2
D: -
CDR3: CASSLQGGSYGYTF
DNA: TGTGCCAGCAGCTTACAGGGAGGGTCCTATGGCTACACCTTC

J: TRBJ2-7
size: -
V: TRBV6-5
D: TRBD1
CDR3: CASSRDRSYEQYF
DNA: TGTGCCAGCAGTCGGGACAGGTCCTACGAGCAGTACTTC

J: TRBJ2-5
size: -
V: TRBV12-5
D: -
CDR3: CASGRGPQETQYF
DNA: TGTGCTAGTGGGCGGGGTCCTCAAGAGACCCAGTACTTC

J: TRBJ2-7
size: -
V: TRBV7-2
D: -
CDR3: CASSLDRVISYEQYF
DNA: TGTGCCAGCAGCTTAGACAGGGTTATTTCCTACGAGCAGTACTTC

J: TRBJ1-3
size: -
V: TRBV29-1
D: -
CDR3: CSVVRGPSGNTIYF
DNA: TGCAGCGTTGTCCGGGGGCCCTCTGGAAACACCATATATTTT

J: TRBJ1-1
size: few
V: TRBV6-6
D: -
CDR3: CASRRDTEAFF
DNA: TGTGCCAGCAGGAGGGACACTGAAGCTTTCTTT

J: TRBJ2-1
size: once
V: TRBV5-1
D: TRBD2
CDR3: CASSLEAGSHNEQFF
DNA: TGCGCCAGCAGCTTGGAAGCGGGGAGCCACAATGAGCAGTTCTTC

J: TRBJ2-1
size: -
V: TRBV9
D: TRBD2
CDR3: CASSVGPSAGVYNEQFF
DNA: TGTGCCAGCAGCGTAGGTCCTTCGGCGGGGGTCTACAATGAGCAGTTCTTC

J: TRBJ1-1
size: -
V: TRBV7-2
D: -
CDR3: CASSWVGGDTEAFF
DNA: TGTGCCAGCAGTTGGGTCGGGGGAGACACTGAAGCTTTCTTT

J: TRBJ1-5
size: -
V: TRBV6-1
D: -
CDR3: CASSESGTGRPQHF
DNA: TGTGCCAGCAGTGAGAGTGGTACAGGCCGGCCCCAGCATTTT

J: TRBJ2-5
size: -
V: TRBV12-2
D: -
CDR3: CASRLARTGGSETQYF
DNA: TGTGCAAGTCGCTTAGCTCGGACAGGGGGCTCGGAGACCCAGTACTTC

J: TRBJ1-2
size: -
V: TRBV6-5
D: -
CDR3: CASSYRDGPPRGYTF
DNA: TGTGCCAGCAGTTACCGGGATGGCCCCCCACGGGGCTACACCTTC

J: TRBJ1-3
size: -
V: TRBV11-2
D: TRBD1
CDR3: CASSHGQGAYGNTIYF
DNA: TGTGCCAGCAGCCATGGACAGGGGGCTTACGGAAACACCATATATTTT

J: TRBJ2-7
size: -
V: TRBV7-8
D: -
CDR3: CASSLRGLRDGTYEQYF
DNA: TGTGCCAGCAGCTTAAGGGGACTCCGGGACGGAACCTACGAGCAGTACTTC

J: TRBJ2-3
size: -
V: TRBV18
D: -
CDR3: CASSPPPIADTQYF
DNA: TGTGCCAGCTCACCACCCCCCATTGCAGATACGCAGTATTTT

J: TRBJ2-2
size: -
V: TRBV6-5
D: TRBD1
CDR3: CASIGQGAFGELFF
DNA: TGTGCCAGCATAGGCCAGGGGGCTTTCGGGGAGCTGTTTTTT

J: TRBJ1-1
size: few
V: TRBV6-5
D: TRBD1
CDR3: CASSFWTGVRNTEAFF
DNA: TGTGCCAGCAGTTTTTGGACAGGGGTGAGGAACACTGAAGCTTTCTTT

J: TRBJ1-6
size: few
V: TRBV7-9
D: TRBD1
CDR3: CASSFGTANSPLHF
DNA: TGTGCCAGCAGCTTTGGGACAGCCAATTCACCCCTCCACTTT

J: TRBJ2-7
size: -
V: TRBV2
D: -
CDR3: CASRDSSNYEQYF
DNA: TGTGCCAGCAGGGACAGTTCTAACTACGAGCAGTACTTC

J: TRBJ2-3
size: -
V: TRBV7-2
D: -
CDR3: CASSTRTGDTQYF
DNA: TGTGCCAGCAGCACCCGGACGGGGGATACGCAGTATTTT

J: TRBJ2-5
size: -
V: TRBV7-2
D: -
CDR3: CASSLYGYETQYF
DNA: TGTGCCAGCAGCCTCTACGGGTATGAGACCCAGTACTTC

J: TRBJ1-6
size: -
V: TRBV4-3
D: -
CDR3: CASSQAPTSGSPLHF
DNA: TGCGCCAGCAGCCAAGCGCCTACCAGCGGTTCACCCCTCCACTTT

J: TRBJ1-5
size: -
V: TRBV6-1
D: -
CDR3: CASSDLGGRYQPQHF
DNA: TGTGCCAGCAGTGATCTTGGGGGGAGATATCAGCCCCAGCATTTT

J: TRBJ2-3
size: -
V: TRBV28
D: -
CDR3: CASSGGAGTDTQYF
DNA: TGTGCCAGCAGTGGTGGTGCAGGGACAGATACGCAGTATTTT